These 6 T cell receptor beta chains were all obtained from the same sample, sequenced in a study of breast tumors, draining lymph nodes, adjacent tissues. Axillary draining lymph nodes of breast cancer patients supplied the node samples. MiXCR, run by TCRdb on the multiplex PCR reads, gives a single entry per CDR3 protein. The sample carries approximately 170,000 distinct CDR3 sequences, around a third recorded once. The sequenced material came from axillary lymph node tissue. The receptors stem from a female donor with breast cancer. Some clones in this sample may be carry-over from other donors' samples.

V gene TRBV27 combines with J gene TRBJ1-4; no clear D gene. V was shortened by 3 bases and J by 4 bases, with 9 bases between the two germline ends. Germline values: CDR1 MNHEY, CDR2 SMNVEV (reference sequence). This CDR3 is built from 14 residues. Here the CDR3 DNA reads TGTGCCAGCAGTTTTGAAGGGATTAATGAAAAACTGTTTTTT. It specifies CASSFEGINEKLFF.

This clonotype has at least ten counts. V and J are TRBV4-1 and TRBJ1-2, with D hard to call. This CDR3 spans 9 amino acids. Trimming stripped 8 bases from V and 6 bases from J, with 4 bases between. CDR1 is MGHRA, CDR2 YSYEKL, per germline. The CDR3 sequence is CASGNGYTF. The CDR3, as DNA: TGCGCCAGCGGGAATGGCTACACCTTC.

Many counts were recorded for this clonotype. The rearrangement uses TRBV7-2 and TRBJ2-1; TRBD1 aligns across 7 bases. The ends lost 4 bases at V and 4 bases at J; junction bases unmatched: 4. The CDR3 loop spans 14 amino acids. Germline CDR1 is SGHTA and CDR2 is FQGNSA. CDR3 sequence reads: CASSSHRGYNEQFF. DNA for the CDR3: TGTGCCAGCAGCTCACACAGGGGTTACAATGAGCAGTTCTTC.

Comments on this clonotype: With a much larger clone just one base away, this may be a read error. The genes are TRBV5-6 and TRBJ1-2; D is ambiguous. Per the germline V gene, CDR1 is SGHDT and CDR2 is YYEEEE. The CDR3 is made up of 15 amino acids. The V gene lost 1 base and the J gene lost 2 bases, with 12 bases spanning the gap. The CDR3 spells CASSLIRASNYGYTF. Written as DNA, the CDR3 is TGTGCCAGCAGCTTGATACGGGCGTCCAACTATGGCTACACCTTC.

About this clonotype itself: This CDR3 fails to terminate in the conserved phenylalanine or tryptophan, so it likely reflects a read error. The DNA is omitted, as the CDR3 cannot be located on it reliably, and the CDR3 follows TCRdb's listing. The chain combines TRBV7-9 with TRBJ2-3; the table's D call, TRBD1, has no DNA check behind it. Including both end residues, the CDR3 is 15 amino acids long. Germline V lookup: CDR1 SEHNR, CDR2 FQNEAQ (reference sequence). The CDR3 reads CASSLPLTGLDTQYL.

This clonotype occurred a few times. The chain joins TRBV28 to TRBJ2-3; 9 bases are shared with TRBD2. Germline CDR1 and CDR2: MDHEN and SYDVKM. V lost 7 bases to trimming and J lost 2 bases; unmatched junction nucleotides: 10. The length of the CDR3 is 16 residues. The CDR3 protein is CASIPGLAGPTDTQYF. DNA for the CDR3: TGTGCCAGCATCCCTGGGCTAGCGGGACCCACAGATACGCAGTATTTT.